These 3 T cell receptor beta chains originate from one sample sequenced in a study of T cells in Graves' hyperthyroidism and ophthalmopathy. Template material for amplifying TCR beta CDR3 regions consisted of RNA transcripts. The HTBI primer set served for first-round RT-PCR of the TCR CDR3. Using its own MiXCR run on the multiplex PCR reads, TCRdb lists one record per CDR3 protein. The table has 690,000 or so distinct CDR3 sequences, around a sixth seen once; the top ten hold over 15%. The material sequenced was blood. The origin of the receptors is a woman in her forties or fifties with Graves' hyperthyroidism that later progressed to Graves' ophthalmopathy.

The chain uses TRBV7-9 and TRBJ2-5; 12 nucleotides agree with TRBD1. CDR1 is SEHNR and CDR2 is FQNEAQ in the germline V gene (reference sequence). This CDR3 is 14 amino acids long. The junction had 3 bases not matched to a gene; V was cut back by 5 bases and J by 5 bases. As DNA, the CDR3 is TGTGCCAGCAGCGGGACAGGGGGCGTCGAGACCCAGTACTTC. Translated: CASSGTGGVETQYF.

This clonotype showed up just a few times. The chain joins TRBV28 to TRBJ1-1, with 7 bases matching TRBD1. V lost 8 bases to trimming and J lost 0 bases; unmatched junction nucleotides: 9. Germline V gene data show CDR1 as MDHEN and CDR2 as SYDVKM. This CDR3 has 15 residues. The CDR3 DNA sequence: TGTGCCAGCGCAGGAAGGGACAGCTTGAACACTGAAGCTTTCTTT. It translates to CASAGRDSLNTEAFF.

This chain's CDR3 is CASSNLYGYTF. Here the CDR3 DNA reads TGTGCCAGCAGCAACCTCTATGGCTACACCTTC. This chain joins TRBV6-1 and TRBJ1-2; D call uncertain. Germline CDR1 MNHNS, CDR2 SASEGT. Trimming took off 6 bases at V and 4 bases at J, with 6 bases between the two ends. CDR3 length: 11 residues.